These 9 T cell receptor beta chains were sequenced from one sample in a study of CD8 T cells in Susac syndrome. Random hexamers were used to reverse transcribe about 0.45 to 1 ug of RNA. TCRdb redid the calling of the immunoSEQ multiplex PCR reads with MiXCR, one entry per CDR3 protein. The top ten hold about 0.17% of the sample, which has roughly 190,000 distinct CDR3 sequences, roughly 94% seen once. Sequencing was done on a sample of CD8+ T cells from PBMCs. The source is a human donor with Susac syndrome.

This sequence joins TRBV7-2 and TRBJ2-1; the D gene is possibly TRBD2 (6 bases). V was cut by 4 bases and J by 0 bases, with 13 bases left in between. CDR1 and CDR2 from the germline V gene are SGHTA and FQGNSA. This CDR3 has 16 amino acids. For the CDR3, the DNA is TGTGCCAGCAGCTCAGTGGGGGGTGGCTCCTACAATGAGCAGTTCTTC. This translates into CASSSVGGGSYNEQFF.

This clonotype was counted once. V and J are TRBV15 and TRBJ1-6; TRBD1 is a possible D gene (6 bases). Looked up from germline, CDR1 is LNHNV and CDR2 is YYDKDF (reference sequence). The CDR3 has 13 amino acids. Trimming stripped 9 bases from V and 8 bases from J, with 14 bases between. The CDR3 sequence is CATHQGLDSPLHF. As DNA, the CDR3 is TGTGCCACTCATCAGGGGTTGGATTCACCCCTCCACTTT.

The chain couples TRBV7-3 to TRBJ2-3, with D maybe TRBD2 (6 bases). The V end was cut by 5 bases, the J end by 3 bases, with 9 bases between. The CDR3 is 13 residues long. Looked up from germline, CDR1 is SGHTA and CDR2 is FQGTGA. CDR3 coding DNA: TGTGCCAGCAGCGCCGCGGGGACAGATACGCAGTATTTT. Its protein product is CASSAAGTDTQYF.

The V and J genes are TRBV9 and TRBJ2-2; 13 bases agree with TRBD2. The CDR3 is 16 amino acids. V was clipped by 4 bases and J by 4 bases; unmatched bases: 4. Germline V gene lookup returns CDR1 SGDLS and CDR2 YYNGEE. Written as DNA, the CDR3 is TGTGCCAGCAGCTCACTAGCGGGAGGGGTCACCGGGGAGCTGTTTTTT. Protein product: CASSSLAGGVTGELFF.

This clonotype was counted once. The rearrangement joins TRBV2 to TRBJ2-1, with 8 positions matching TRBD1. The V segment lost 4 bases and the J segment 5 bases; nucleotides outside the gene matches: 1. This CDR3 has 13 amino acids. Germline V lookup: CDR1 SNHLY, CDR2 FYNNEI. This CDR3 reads CASSGTGNNEQFF. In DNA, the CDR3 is TGTGCCAGCAGTGGGACAGGGAACAATGAGCAGTTCTTC. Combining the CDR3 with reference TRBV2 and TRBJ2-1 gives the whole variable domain EPEVTQTPSHQVTQMGQEVILRCVPISNHLYFYWYRQILGQKVEFLVSFYNNEISEKSEIFDDQFSVERPDGSNFTLKIRSTKLEDSAMYFCASSGTGNNEQFFGPGTRLTVL.

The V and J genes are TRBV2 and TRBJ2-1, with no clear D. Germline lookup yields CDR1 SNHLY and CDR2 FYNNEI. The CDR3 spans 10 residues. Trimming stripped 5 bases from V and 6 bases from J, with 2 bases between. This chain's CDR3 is CASSTNEQFF. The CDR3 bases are TGTGCCAGCAGTACCAATGAGCAGTTCTTC.

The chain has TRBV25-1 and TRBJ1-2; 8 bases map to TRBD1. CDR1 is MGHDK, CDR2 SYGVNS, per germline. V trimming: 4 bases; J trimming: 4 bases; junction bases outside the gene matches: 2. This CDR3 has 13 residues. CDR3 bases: TGTGCCAGCAGTGGACAGGGGATCTATGGCTACACCTTC. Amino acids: CASSGQGIYGYTF.

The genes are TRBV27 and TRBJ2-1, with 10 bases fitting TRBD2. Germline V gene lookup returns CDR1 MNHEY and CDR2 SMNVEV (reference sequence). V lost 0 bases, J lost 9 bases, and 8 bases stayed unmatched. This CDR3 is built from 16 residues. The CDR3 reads CASSLSLAGEVGEQFF. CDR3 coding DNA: TGTGCCAGCAGTTTATCTCTAGCGGGAGAAGTAGGTGAGCAGTTCTTC.

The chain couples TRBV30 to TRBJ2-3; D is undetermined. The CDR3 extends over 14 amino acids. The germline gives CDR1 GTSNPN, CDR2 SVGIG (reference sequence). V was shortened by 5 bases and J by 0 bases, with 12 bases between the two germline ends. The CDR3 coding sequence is TGTGCCTGGCAATTAGTCGGGAGCACAGATACGCAGTATTTT. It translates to CAWQLVGSTDTQYF. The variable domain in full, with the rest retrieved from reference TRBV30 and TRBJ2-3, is SQTIHQWPATLVQPVGSPLSLECTVEGTSNPNLYWYRQAAGRGLQLLFYSVGIGQISSEVPQNLSASRPQDRQFILSSKKLLLSDSGFYLCAWQLVGSTDTQYFGPGTRLTVL.